These T cell receptor beta chains were read from a single sample in a study of vaccination effects on CD4 cells after COVID-19. Their target antigens are unknown. Using immunoSEQ multiplex PCR, the repertoire was profiled, and TCRdb retains in-frame clones only, with some absent. In the table there are tens of thousands of clones, around 79% of which are singletons. Sequencing was performed on CD4+ T cells from PBMCs cultured with SARS-CoV-2 spike peptides, taken after COVID-19 vaccination. All receptors derive from a human donor who received a COVID-19 vaccine. Both conserved end residues are part of each CDR3. The D gene is left open where the match is weak. Rows may omit the clone size; those that give it use once, few, many or a size class.

>TRBJ2-5|13|NA|TRBV7-2|TRBD1
CASSLTGEETQYF
TGTGCCAGCAGCTTAACAGGGGAAGAGACCCAGTACTTC
>TRBJ1-4|15|NA|TRBV4-1|NA
CASSEFRAANEKLFF
TGCGCCAGCAGCGAGTTCAGGGCCGCAAATGAAAAACTGTTTTTT
>TRBJ1-5|14|NA|TRBV18|TRBD1
CASSEQGAGQPQHF
TGTGCCAGCTCAGAACAGGGGGCCGGACAGCCCCAGCATTTT
>TRBJ2-7|15|NA|TRBV6-5|TRBD2
CASRVGTSGSYEQYF
TGTGCCAGCAGGGTTGGGACTAGCGGAAGCTACGAGCAGTACTTC
>TRBJ2-6|19|NA|TRBV10-2|TRBD1
CASSESRQGASLGANVLTF
TGCGCCAGCAGTGAGTCTCGACAGGGGGCAAGTCTTGGGGCCAACGTCCTGACTTTC
>TRBJ2-7|14|NA|TRBV10-3|TRBD2
CATATGTSDYEQYF
TGTGCCACTGCAACCGGGACTAGCGACTACGAGCAGTACTTC
>TRBJ1-5|15|NA|TRBV6-1|NA
CASSEFGRDNQPQHF
TGTGCCAGCAGTGAATTCGGGAGGGACAATCAGCCCCAGCATTTT
>TRBJ2-3|13|once|TRBV18|NA
CASSYRNTDTQYF
TGTGCCAGCTCATACAGGAACACAGATACGCAGTATTTT
>TRBJ1-2|8|few|TRBV30|NA
CAWRNRVF
TGTGCCTGGAGAAACAGGGTCTTC
>TRBJ1-6|17|NA|TRBV21-1|NA
CASSKAPRGQGYSPLHF
TGTGCCAGCAGCAAAGCCCCTCGGGGACAGGGTTACTCACCCCTCCACTTT
>TRBJ2-1|16|NA|TRBV5-1|TRBD2
CASSLGVLAGVVEQFF
TGCGCCAGCAGCTTGGGTGTGCTAGCGGGAGTGGTTGAGCAGTTCTTC
>TRBJ2-2|14|few|TRBV6-5|NA
CASRVSGNTGELFF
TGTGCCAGCAGGGTTTCCGGGAACACCGGGGAGCTGTTTTTT
>TRBJ1-5|13|NA|TRBV29-1|NA
CSVEQGTDQPQHF
TGCAGCGTCGAACAGGGAACCGATCAGCCCCAGCATTTT
>TRBJ1-1|13|few|TRBV6-1|NA
CASSEAGNTEAFF
TGTGCCAGCAGTGAAGCTGGGAACACTGAAGCTTTCTTT
>TRBJ2-7|12|once|TRBV12-3/TRBV12-4|NA
CASRWVVGEQYF
TGTGCCAGCAGGTGGGTTGTCGGGGAGCAGTACTTC
>TRBJ2-7|12|NA|TRBV6-5|TRBD1
CASSQNRGEQYF
TGTGCCAGCAGTCAGAACAGGGGCGAGCAGTACTTC
>TRBJ2-3|15|few|TRBV2|NA
CASSGPGRGTDTQYF
TGTGCCAGCAGTGGGCCCGGGAGAGGCACAGATACGCAGTATTTT
>TRBJ1-2|11|NA|TRBV19|NA
CAVNGGHGYTF
TGTGCCGTAAACGGGGGCCATGGCTACACCTTC
>TRBJ2-5|14|NA|TRBV6-5|NA
CASTRTGFQETQYF
TGTGCCAGCACCAGAACAGGGTTCCAAGAGACCCAGTACTTC
>TRBJ2-2|12|once|TRBV11-2|NA
CASSLDTGELFF
TGTGCCAGCAGCTTAGACACCGGGGAGCTGTTTTTT
>TRBJ1-1|13|NA|TRBV16|NA
CASSQSGGTEAFF
TGTGCCAGCAGCCAATCGGGAGGGACTGAAGCTTTCTTT
>TRBJ1-5|15|NA|TRBV6-5|NA
CASGRGFNSNQPQHF
TGTGCCAGCGGAAGGGGCTTCAATAGCAATCAGCCCCAGCATTTT
>TRBJ1-5|14|NA|TRBV19|NA
CASSIERLVNPQHF
TGTGCCAGTAGTATAGAAAGGCTTGTTAACCCCCAGCATTTT
>TRBJ1-6|16|NA|TRBV4-1|NA
CASSQDVGISNSPLHF
TGCGCCAGCAGCCAAGATGTCGGTATAAGTAATTCACCCCTCCACTTT